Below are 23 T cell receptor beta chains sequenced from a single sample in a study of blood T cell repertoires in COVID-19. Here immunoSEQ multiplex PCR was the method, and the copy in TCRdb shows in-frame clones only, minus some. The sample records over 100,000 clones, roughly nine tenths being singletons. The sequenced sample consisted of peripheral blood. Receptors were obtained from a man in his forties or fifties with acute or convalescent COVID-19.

Written as DNA, the CDR3 is TGTGCCAGCAGCTTAAGAGGGAGTGGAAACACCATATATTTT. It yields the protein CASSLRGSGNTIYF. The chain has TRBV5-4 and TRBJ1-3; D is uncertain. The length of the CDR3 is 14 residues. Per germline, CDR1 SGHNT and CDR2 YYREEE (reference sequence). The ends were cut back, 2 bases at V and 3 bases at J, with 9 bases in the middle.

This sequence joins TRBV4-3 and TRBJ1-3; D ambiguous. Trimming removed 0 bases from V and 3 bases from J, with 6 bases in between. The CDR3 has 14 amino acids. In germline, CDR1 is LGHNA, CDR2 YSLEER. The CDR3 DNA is TGCGCCAGCAGCCAAGATGTCAGTGGAAACACCATATATTTT. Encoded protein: CASSQDVSGNTIYF.

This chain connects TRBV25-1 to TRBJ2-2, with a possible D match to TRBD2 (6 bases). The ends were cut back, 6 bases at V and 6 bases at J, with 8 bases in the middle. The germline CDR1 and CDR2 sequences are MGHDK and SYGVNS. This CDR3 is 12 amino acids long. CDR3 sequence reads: CASRIAAGELFF. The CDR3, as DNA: TGTGCCAGCAGAATAGCGGCCGGGGAGCTGTTTTTT.

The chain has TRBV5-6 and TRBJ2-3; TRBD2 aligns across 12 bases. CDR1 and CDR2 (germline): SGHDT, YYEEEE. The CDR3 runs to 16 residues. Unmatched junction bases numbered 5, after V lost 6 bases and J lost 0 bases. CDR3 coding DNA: TGTGCCAGCAACACCGGACTAGCGGGGAGCACAGATACGCAGTATTTT. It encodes CASNTGLAGSTDTQYF.

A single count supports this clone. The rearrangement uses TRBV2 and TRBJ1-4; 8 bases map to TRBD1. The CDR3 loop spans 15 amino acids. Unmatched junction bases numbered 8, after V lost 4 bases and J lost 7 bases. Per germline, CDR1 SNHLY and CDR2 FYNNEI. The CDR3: CASSAPGQALEKLFF. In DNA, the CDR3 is TGTGCCAGCAGTGCCCCGGGACAGGCCCTTGAAAAACTGTTTTTT. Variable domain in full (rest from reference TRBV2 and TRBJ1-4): EPEVTQTPSHQVTQMGQEVILRCVPISNHLYFYWYRQILGQKVEFLVSFYNNEISEKSEIFDDQFSVERPDGSNFTLKIRSTKLEDSAMYFCASSAPGQALEKLFFGSGTQLSVL.

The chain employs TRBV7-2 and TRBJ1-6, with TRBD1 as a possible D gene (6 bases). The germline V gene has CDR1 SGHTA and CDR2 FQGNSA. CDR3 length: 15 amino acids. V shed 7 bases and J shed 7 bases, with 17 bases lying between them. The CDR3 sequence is CASNIRQAANSPLHF. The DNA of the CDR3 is TGTGCCAGCAACATCCGACAGGCAGCGAATTCACCCCTCCACTTT.

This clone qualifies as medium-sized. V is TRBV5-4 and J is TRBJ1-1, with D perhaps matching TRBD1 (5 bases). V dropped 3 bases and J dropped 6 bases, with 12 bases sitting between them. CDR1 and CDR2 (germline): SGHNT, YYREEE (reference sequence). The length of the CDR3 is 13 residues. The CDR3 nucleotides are TGTGCCAGCAGCTCCGGGACTACAGCTGAAGCTTTCTTT. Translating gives CASSSGTTAEAFF. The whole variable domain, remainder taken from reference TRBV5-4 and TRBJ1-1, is ETGVTQSPTHLIKTRGQQVTLRCSSQSGHNTVSWYQQALGQGPQFIFQYYREEENGRGNFPPRFSGLQFPNYSSELNVNALELDDSALYLCASSSGTTAEAFFGQGTRLTVV.

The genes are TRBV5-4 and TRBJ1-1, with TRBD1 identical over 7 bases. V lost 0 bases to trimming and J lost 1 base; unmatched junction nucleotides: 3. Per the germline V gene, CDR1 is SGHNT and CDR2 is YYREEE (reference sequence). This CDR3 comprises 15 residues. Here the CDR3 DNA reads TGTGCCAGCAGCTTGGGAGGGGGCGGGAACACTGAAGCTTTCTTT. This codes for CASSLGGGGNTEAFF.

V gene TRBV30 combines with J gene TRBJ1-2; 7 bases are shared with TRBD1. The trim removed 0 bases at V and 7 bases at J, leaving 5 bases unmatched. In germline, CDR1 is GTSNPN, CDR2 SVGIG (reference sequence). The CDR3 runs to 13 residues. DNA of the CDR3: TGTGCCTGGAGTGTAACAGGGGTGGGTGGCTACACCTTC. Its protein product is CAWSVTGVGGYTF.

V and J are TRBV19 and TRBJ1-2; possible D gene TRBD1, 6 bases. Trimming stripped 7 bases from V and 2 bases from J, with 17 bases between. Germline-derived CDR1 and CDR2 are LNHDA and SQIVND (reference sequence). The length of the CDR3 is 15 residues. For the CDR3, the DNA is TGTGCCAGTACCCTTGAGGGGGGGGGCAACTATGGCTACACCTTC. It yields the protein CASTLEGGGNYGYTF.

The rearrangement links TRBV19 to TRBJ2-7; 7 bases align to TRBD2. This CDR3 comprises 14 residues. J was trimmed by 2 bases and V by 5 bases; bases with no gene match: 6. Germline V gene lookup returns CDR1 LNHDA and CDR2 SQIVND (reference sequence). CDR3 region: CASSPGLVAYEQYF. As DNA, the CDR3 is TGTGCCAGTAGTCCCGGACTAGTCGCCTACGAGCAGTACTTC.

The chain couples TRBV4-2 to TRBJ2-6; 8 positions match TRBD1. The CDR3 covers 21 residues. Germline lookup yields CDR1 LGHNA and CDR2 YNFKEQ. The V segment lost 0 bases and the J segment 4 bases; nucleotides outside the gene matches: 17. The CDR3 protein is CASSQDGHRTGTLGGANVLTF. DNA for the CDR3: TGTGCCAGCAGCCAAGATGGCCACCGGACAGGGACCCTTGGAGGGGCCAACGTCCTGACTTTC.

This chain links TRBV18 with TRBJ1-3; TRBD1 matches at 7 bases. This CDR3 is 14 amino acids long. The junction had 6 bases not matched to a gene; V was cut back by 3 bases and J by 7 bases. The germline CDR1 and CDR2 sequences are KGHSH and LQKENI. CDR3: CASSPTGAGNTIYF. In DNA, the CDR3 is TGTGCCAGCTCACCTACAGGGGCGGGCAACACCATATATTTT.

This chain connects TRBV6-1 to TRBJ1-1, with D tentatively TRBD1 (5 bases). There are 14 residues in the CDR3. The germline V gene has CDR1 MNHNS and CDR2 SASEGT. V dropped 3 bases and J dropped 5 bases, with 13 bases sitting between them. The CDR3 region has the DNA TGTGCCAGCAGTGAGATAGGGGAGGGAACTGAAGCTTTCTTT. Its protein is CASSEIGEGTEAFF.

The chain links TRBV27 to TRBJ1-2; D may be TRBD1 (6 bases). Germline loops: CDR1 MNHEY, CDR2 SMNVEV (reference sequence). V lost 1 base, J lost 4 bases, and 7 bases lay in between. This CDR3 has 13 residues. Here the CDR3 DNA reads TGTGCCAGCAGTTTATTAGGGGGCTATGGCTACACCTTC. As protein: CASSLLGGYGYTF.

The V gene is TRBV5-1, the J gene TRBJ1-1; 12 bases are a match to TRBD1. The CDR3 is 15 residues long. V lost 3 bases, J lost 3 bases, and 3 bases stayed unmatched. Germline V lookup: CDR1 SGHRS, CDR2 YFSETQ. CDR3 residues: CASSSGQGAYTEAFF. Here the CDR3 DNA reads TGCGCCAGCAGCTCGGGACAGGGGGCTTACACTGAAGCTTTCTTT.

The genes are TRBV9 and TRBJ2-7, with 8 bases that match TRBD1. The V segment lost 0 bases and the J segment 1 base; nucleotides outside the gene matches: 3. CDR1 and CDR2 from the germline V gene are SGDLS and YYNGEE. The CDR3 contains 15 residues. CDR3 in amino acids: CASSVDGQGSYEQYF. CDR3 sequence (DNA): TGTGCCAGCAGCGTAGACGGACAGGGATCCTACGAGCAGTACTTC.

For the CDR3, the DNA is TGTGCCAGCAGCCCCTTGAGGGAGGGCTCTGAGCAGTACTTC. Protein sequence: CASSPLREGSEQYF. V and J are TRBV9 and TRBJ2-7; 7 bases align to TRBD2. CDR1 and CDR2 from the germline V gene are SGDLS and YYNGEE. This CDR3 contains 14 residues. V was clipped by 4 bases and J by 7 bases; unmatched bases: 11.

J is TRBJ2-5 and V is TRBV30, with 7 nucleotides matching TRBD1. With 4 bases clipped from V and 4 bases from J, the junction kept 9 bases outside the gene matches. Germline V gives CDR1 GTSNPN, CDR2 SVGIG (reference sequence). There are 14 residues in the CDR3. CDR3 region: CAWIPPGGVETQYF. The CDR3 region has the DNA TGTGCCTGGATCCCACCAGGGGGAGTAGAGACCCAGTACTTC. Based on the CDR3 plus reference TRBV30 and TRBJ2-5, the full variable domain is SQTIHQWPATLVQPVGSPLSLECTVEGTSNPNLYWYRQAAGRGLQLLFYSVGIGQISSEVPQNLSASRPQDRQFILSSKKLLLSDSGFYLCAWIPPGGVETQYFGPGTRLLVL.

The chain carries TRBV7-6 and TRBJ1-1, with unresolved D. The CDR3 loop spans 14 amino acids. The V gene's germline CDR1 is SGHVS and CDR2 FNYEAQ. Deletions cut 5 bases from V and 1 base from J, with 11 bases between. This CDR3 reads CASSEELGNTEAFF. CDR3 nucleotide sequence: TGTGCCAGCAGCGAGGAGCTGGGGAACACTGAAGCTTTCTTT.

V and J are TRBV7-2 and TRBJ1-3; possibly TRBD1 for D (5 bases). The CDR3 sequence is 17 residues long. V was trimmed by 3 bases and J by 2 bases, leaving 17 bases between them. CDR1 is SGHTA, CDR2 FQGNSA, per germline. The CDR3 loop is CASSLVVSGPTGNTIYF. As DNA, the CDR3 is TGTGCCAGCAGCTTGGTGGTCTCAGGGCCTACTGGAAACACCATATATTTT.

The CDR3 bases are TGTGCCTGGAGTGCGGGGGATTTTAACTATGGCTACACCTTC. It codes for CAWSAGDFNYGYTF. V usage is TRBV30 and J usage is TRBJ1-2; weak D call: TRBD1 (5 bases). Germline CDR1 and CDR2: GTSNPN and SVGIG (reference sequence). Trimming shortened V by 1 base and J by 1 base, and 10 bases separated the two germline ends. The CDR3 runs 14 residues.

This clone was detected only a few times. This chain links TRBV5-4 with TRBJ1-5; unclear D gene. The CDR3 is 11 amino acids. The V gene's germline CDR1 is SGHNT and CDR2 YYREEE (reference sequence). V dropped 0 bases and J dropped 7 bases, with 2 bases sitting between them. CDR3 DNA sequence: TGTGCCAGCAGCTTGGCGCAGCCCCAGCATTTT. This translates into CASSLAQPQHF.